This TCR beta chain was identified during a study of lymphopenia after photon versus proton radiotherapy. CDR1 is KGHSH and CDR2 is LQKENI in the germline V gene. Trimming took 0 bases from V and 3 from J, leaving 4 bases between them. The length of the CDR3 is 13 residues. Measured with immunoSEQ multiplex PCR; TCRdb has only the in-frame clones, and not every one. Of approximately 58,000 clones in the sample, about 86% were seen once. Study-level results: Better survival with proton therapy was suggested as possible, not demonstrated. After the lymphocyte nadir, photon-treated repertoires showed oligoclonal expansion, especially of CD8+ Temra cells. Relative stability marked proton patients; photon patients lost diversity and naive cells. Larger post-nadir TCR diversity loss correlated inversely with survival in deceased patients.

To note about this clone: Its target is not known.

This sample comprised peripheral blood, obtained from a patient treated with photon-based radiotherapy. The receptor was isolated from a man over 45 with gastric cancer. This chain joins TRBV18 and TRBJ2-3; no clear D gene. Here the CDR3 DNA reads TGTGCCAGCTCACCACCTTGGACAGATACGCAGTATTTT. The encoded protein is CASSPPWTDTQYF. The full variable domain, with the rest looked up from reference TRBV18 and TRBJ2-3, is NAGVMQNPRHLVRRRGQEARLRCSPMKGHSHVYWYRQLPEEGLKFMVYLQKENIIDESGMPKERFSAEFPKEGPSILRIQQVVRGDSAAYFCASSPPWTDTQYFGPGTRLTVL.